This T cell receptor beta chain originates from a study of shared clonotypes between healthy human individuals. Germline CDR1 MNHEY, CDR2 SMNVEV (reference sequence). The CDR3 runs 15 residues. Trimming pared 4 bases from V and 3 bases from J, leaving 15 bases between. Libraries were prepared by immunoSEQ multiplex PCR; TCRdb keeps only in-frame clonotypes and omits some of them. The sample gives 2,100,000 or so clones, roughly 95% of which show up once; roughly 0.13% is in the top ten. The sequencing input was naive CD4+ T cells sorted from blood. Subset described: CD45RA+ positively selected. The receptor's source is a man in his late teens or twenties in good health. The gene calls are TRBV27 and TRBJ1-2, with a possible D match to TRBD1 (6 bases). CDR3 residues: CASSSTGTSYYGYTF. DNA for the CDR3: TGTGCCAGCAGTTCCACAGGGACCAGCTACTATGGCTACACCTTC.